Below, one T cell receptor (beta chain) is given with its context. This entry comes from a study of stem cell transplantation in POMP-related autoinflammatory disease. J gave up 7 bases and V 7 bases, and 21 bases lay outside the gene matches. The germline V gene has CDR1 WNHNN and CDR2 SYGVQD (reference sequence). The CDR3 is 21 amino acids. Prominent immunodeficiency with autoinflammation defined PRAID. The repertoire was sequenced with immunoSEQ multiplex PCR; TCRdb's copy has only in-frame clones and lacks some. Counted here are over 2,000 clones, around 86% occurring once; the ten biggest clones make up 2% to 2.5%.

The specimen comprised Tregs from PBMCs, sampled after stem cell transplantation. The receptor's source is a human patient with POMP-related autoinflammation and immune dysregulation (PRAID). Some T cells may trace back to the graft donor. The chain has TRBV10-1 and TRBJ2-2; 16 bases fit TRBD2. CDR3 residues: CASTLAPGQGTSGRAHGELFF. The DNA for the CDR3 is TGCGCCAGCACCCTGGCCCCGGGACAGGGGACTAGCGGGAGGGCCCACGGGGAGCTGTTTTTT.